This T cell receptor beta chain was recovered during a study of human T cells and chemical hapten exposure. Points on this clonotype: Antigen unknown.

Time point defined: healthy volunteer bleed at 6 weeks. The authors extracted total RNA from unfractionated whole blood. During construction of the library, unique molecular identifiers were attached to individual cDNA molecules for quantitative, reproducible TCR counting. Original processing notes: Between 23,224 and 690,600 TCRs appeared in each sample, and the median stood at about 93,000. TCRdb re-derived calls from the RACE reads in MiXCR, one entry per CDR3 protein. None of the V and J calls come from the authors' own analysis; TCRdb made them. Among around 80,000 distinct CDR3 sequences listed, 7% to 9% were seen once. Findings and caveats of the study: High-frequency TCRs, those above 1 in 1000, stayed the same after DPC sensitization.

The sequenced sample consisted of whole blood. This receptor was taken from a male donor in good health. Some clones in this sample may be carry-over from other donors' samples.

The CDR3 DNA reads TGTGCCAGCAGTTTGGCGGGAGGAGGGGCAGATACGCAGTATTTT. This translates into CASSLAGGGADTQYF. This sequence joins TRBV12-3 or TRBV12-4 and TRBJ2-3; 8 bases agree with TRBD2. V was pared by 3 bases and J by 4 bases, with 6 bases of the junction left unmatched. The CDR3 is made up of 15 amino acids.